One and the same sample provided the 2 T cell receptor beta chains below, sequenced in a study of T cells in women clearing cervical HPV infection. Using immunoSEQ multiplex PCR, the repertoire was profiled, and TCRdb retains in-frame clones only, with some absent. The sample includes over 9,000 clones. The specimen was blood buffy coat. The receptors stem from a woman between 18 and 70 years old with a cervical HPV16 infection that either progressed to CIN3+ or cleared (not recorded which).

Note on this clone: The CDR3 end is not reached by the read, which stops 3 residues before it; the germline J gene fills it in. The chain uses TRBV20-1 and TRBJ2-3, with D perhaps TRBD2 (6 bases). CDR1 is DFQATT and CDR2 is SNEGSKA in the germline V gene (reference sequence). Trimming shortened V by 5 bases and J by 0 bases, and 12 bases separated the two germline ends. The CDR3 is 14 residues long. The sequenced part of the CDR3 DNA is TGCAGTGCTCCCGGGACTTCTAGCACAGATACG. Its translation: CSAPGTSSTDT. The full CDR3 reads CSAPGTSSTDTQYF.

A note on this clone: Read data end 3 residues before the CDR3 end; the end is taken from the germline J gene. V is TRBV2 and J is TRBJ1-2; D is unclear. Trimming shortened V by 2 bases and J by 5 bases, and 18 bases separated the two germline ends. Germline CDR1 SNHLY, CDR2 FYNNEI. The CDR3 has 16 amino acids. The CDR3 bases that were read are TGTGCCAGCAGTGAAAGGGTAGTGGCAGGAGGTTATGGC. Its translation is CASSERVVAGGYG. In full, the CDR3 reads CASSERVVAGGYGYTF. Together with reference TRBV2 and TRBJ1-2, the CDR3 gives the full variable domain: EPEVTQTPSHQVTQMGQEVILRCVPISNHLYFYWYRQILGQKVEFLVSFYNNEISEKSEIFDDQFSVERPDGSNFTLKIRSTKLEDSAMYFCASSERVVAGGYGYTFGSGTRLTVV.